One sample yielded the 20 T cell receptor beta chains listed below, sequenced in a study of blood T cell repertoires in COVID-19. Assay used: immunoSEQ multiplex PCR; TCRdb lists only in-frame clones, some missing. The top ten hold 25% to 30% of the sample, which has about 22,000 clones, 70% to 90% seen once. Specimen: peripheral blood. All receptors come from a man in his sixties or seventies with COVID-19, enrolled during active disease.

The rearrangement uses TRBV5-1 and TRBJ1-4, with a possible D match to TRBD1 (5 bases). CDR1 SGHRS and CDR2 YFSETQ come from the germline V gene. This CDR3 is built from 14 residues. V lost 0 bases and J lost 8, with 11 bases in between. In DNA form, the CDR3 reads TGCGCCAGCAGCTTGGAGGGGTTCGGGGAAAAACTGTTTTTT. Protein: CASSLEGFGEKLFF.

The CDR3 protein is CASSIVSAAGGSYEQYF. CDR3 sequence (DNA): TGTGCCAGTAGTATAGTAAGTGCGGCGGGAGGCTCCTACGAGCAGTACTTC. This sequence joins TRBV19 and TRBJ2-7; 8 nucleotides line up with TRBD2. This CDR3 spans 17 amino acids. Germline V gives CDR1 LNHDA, CDR2 SQIVND (reference sequence). The V segment lost 1 base and the J segment 0 bases; nucleotides outside the gene matches: 8. The whole variable domain, filled in from reference TRBV19 and TRBJ2-7, reads DGGITQSPKYLFRKEGQNVTLSCEQNLNHDAMYWYRQDPGQGLRLIYYSQIVNDFQKGDIAEGYSVSREKKESFPLTVTSAQKNPTAFYLCASSIVSAAGGSYEQYFGPGTRLTVT.

Only one count was recorded for this clone. Written as DNA, the CDR3 is TGTGCCAGCAGCCACCTGGGGACAGGTTCCACAGATACGCAGTATTTT. Translation gives CASSHLGTGSTDTQYF. The J gene is TRBJ2-3, the V gene TRBV3-1 (or the pseudogene TRBV3-2), with 8 bases matching TRBD1. The CDR3 sequence is 16 residues long. CDR1 is LGHDT and CDR2 is YNNKEL in the germline V gene (reference sequence). V dropped 3 bases and J dropped 2; count of bases not matched to a gene: 7.

V gene TRBV7-9 combines with J gene TRBJ2-7, with D unclear. Germline V lookup: CDR1 SEHNR, CDR2 FQNEAQ (reference sequence). Trimming removed 5 bases from V and 3 bases from J, with 5 bases in between. The CDR3 totals 11 residues. The CDR3 DNA is TGTGCCAGCAGCCCCATCTACGAGCAGTACTTC. Its translation is CASSPIYEQYF.

The V call is TRBV5-1, the J call TRBJ1-2; 7 bases align to TRBD1. CDR1 and CDR2 (germline): SGHRS, YFSETQ. Germline trimming cut 4 bases from V and 2 bases from J; bases unmatched to any gene: 5. The length of the CDR3 is 14 residues. The CDR3 region is CASSPGQLNYGYTF. CDR3 in DNA: TGCGCCAGCAGCCCGGGACAGCTCAACTATGGCTACACCTTC. The full variable domain, completed using reference TRBV5-1 and TRBJ1-2, is KAGVTQTPRYLIKTRGQQVTLSCSPISGHRSVSWYQQTPGQGLQFLFEYFSETQRNKGNFPGRFSGRQFSNSRSEMNVSTLELGDSALYLCASSPGQLNYGYTFGSGTRLTVV.

J is TRBJ1-6 and V is TRBV18; D is uncertain. Germline V gene data show CDR1 as KGHSH and CDR2 as LQKENI. Trimming stripped 5 bases from V and 0 bases from J, with 14 bases between. The CDR3 loop spans 17 amino acids. DNA of the CDR3: TGTGCCAGCTCATTAACAGCCCCACCCTCCTATAATTCACCCCTCCACTTT. It codes for CASSLTAPPSYNSPLHF.

The rearrangement joins TRBV4-1 to TRBJ2-7, with TRBD2 matching 12 bases. Per germline, CDR1 MGHRA and CDR2 YSYEKL. Unmatched junction bases numbered 2, after V lost 4 bases and J lost 4 bases. This CDR3 spans 14 amino acids. The CDR3 spells CASSPGTSGYEQYF. In nucleotides, the CDR3 is TGCGCCAGCAGCCCCGGGACTAGCGGGTACGAGCAGTACTTC.

This clone showed up just once. CDR3 sequence reads: CATSRDRGGYEQYF. The CDR3 DNA is TGTGCCACCAGCAGAGATAGGGGGGGCTACGAGCAGTACTTC. This sequence joins TRBV15 and TRBJ2-7; possibly TRBD2 for D (7 bases). Per germline, CDR1 LNHNV and CDR2 YYDKDF (reference sequence). The germline V and J ends were trimmed by 0 bases and 3 bases, with 9 bases remaining between them. There are 14 residues in the CDR3.

This rearrangement joins TRBV7-2 to TRBJ1-3; 10 bases match TRBD1. The V gene end was trimmed by 0 bases and the J gene end by 7 bases; junction bases not matched to a gene: 12. The germline V gene encodes CDR1 SGHTA and CDR2 FQGNSA. The CDR3 extends over 18 amino acids. Here the CDR3 reads CASSLALRDRGRGNTIYF. CDR3 nucleotide sequence: TGTGCCAGCAGCTTAGCGCTAAGAGACAGGGGGCGCGGCAACACCATATATTTT. Drawing the rest from reference TRBV7-2 and TRBJ1-3, the complete variable domain is GAGVSQSPSNKVTEKGKDVELRCDPISGHTALYWYRQSLGQGLEFLIYFQGNSAPDKSGLPSDRFSAERTGGSVSTLTIQRTQQEDSAVYLCASSLALRDRGRGNTIYFGEGSWLTVV.

The rearrangement uses TRBV5-1 and TRBJ1-3; the D is unclear. Trimming took off 3 bases at V and 2 bases at J, with 15 bases between the two ends. This CDR3 spans 16 amino acids. CDR1 is SGHRS, CDR2 YFSETQ, per germline. CDR3 sequence (DNA): TGCGCCAGCAGCTGGGAGGGATACATTACTGGAAACACCATATATTTT. Encoded protein: CASSWEGYITGNTIYF.

The V call is TRBV10-1, the J call TRBJ2-2; D unclear. Germline CDR1 and CDR2: WNHNN and SYGVQD (reference sequence). The CDR3 length is 15 residues. Between the trimmed V and J ends, which lost 6 bases and 0 bases, there was a span of 11 bases. The CDR3 loop reads CASSPRLTNTGELFF. Here the CDR3 DNA reads TGCGCCAGCAGCCCCAGGCTGACGAACACCGGGGAGCTGTTTTTT.

This clone was found once. The chain has TRBV6-1 and TRBJ2-3; no clear D. Trimming took off 5 bases at V and 4 bases at J, with 7 bases between the two ends. The germline V gene encodes CDR1 MNHNS and CDR2 SASEGT. CDR3 length: 12 amino acids. The CDR3 bases are TGTGCCAGCAGTTTACAACCAGATACGCAGTATTTT. Translating it yields CASSLQPDTQYF.

The chain combines TRBV5-8 with TRBJ2-3; TRBD1 matches at 7 bases. Trimming at V came to 6 bases and at J to 4 bases, leaving 11 bases not matched to a gene. This CDR3 spans 15 amino acids. Germline V gene data show CDR1 as SGHTS and CDR2 as YDEGEE. The CDR3 here is CASNVGTAKADTQYF. In nucleotides, the CDR3 is TGTGCCAGCAATGTCGGGACAGCTAAAGCAGATACGCAGTATTTT.

The V call is TRBV15, the J call TRBJ2-5; tentative D call: TRBD1 (6 bases). Trimming cost V 4 bases and J 0 bases, with 12 bases left between them. The CDR3 runs 15 residues. From germline, CDR1 is LNHNV and CDR2 YYDKDF (reference sequence). As DNA, the CDR3 is TGTGCCACCAGCACCGACAGGTTGTACCAAGAGACCCAGTACTTC. Its protein is CATSTDRLYQETQYF.

The gene calls are TRBV5-8 and TRBJ2-5, with D perhaps matching TRBD1 (5 bases). Trimming shortened V by 0 bases and J by 7 bases, and 10 bases separated the two germline ends. This CDR3 has 13 amino acids. Germline V gene sequence: CDR1 SGHTS, CDR2 YDEGEE. The DNA of the CDR3 is TGTGCCAGCAGCTTGGCTCGTAGGGGGACCCAGTACTTC. As protein: CASSLARRGTQYF.

The chain has TRBV7-2 and TRBJ1-6; the D gene is possibly TRBD1 (6 bases). V was shortened by 6 bases and J by 4 bases, with 16 bases between the two germline ends. Per germline, CDR1 SGHTA and CDR2 FQGNSA. The CDR3 sequence is 16 residues long. The CDR3 DNA is TGTGCCAGCAGTCCGGGACACGGAACGTATAATTCACCCCTCCACTTT. It is translated as CASSPGHGTYNSPLHF.

Comment on this clone: Possible read error: a much larger clone is one base away. V usage is TRBV19 and J usage is TRBJ2-3, with 10 bases aligning to TRBD1. CDR1 and CDR2 (germline): LNHDA, SQIVND (reference sequence). With 6 bases clipped from V and 2 bases from J, the junction kept 11 bases outside the gene matches. This CDR3 comprises 17 residues. The CDR3 protein is CASRSGDRGSNTDTQYF. The CDR3 bases are TGTGCCAGTAGGTCCGGGGACAGGGGCTCTAACACAGATACGCAGTATTTT.

This clone has a single count. The V gene is TRBV7-9, the J gene TRBJ2-1, with TRBD2 matching 8 bases. The junction had 5 bases not matched to a gene; V was cut back by 0 bases and J by 1 base. Per germline, CDR1 SEHNR and CDR2 FQNEAQ (reference sequence). This CDR3 is 17 amino acids long. The CDR3 sequence is CASSLAFASGSYNEQFF. As DNA, the CDR3 is TGTGCCAGCAGCTTAGCGTTCGCTAGCGGGTCCTACAATGAGCAGTTCTTC. The complete variable domain, with remaining parts taken from reference TRBV7-9 and TRBJ2-1, reads DTGVSQNPRHKITKRGQNVTFRCDPISEHNRLYWYRQTLGQGPEFLTYFQNEAQLEKSRLLSDRFSAERPKGSFSTLEIQRTEQGDSAMYLCASSLAFASGSYNEQFFGPGTRLTVL.

V gene TRBV3-1 (or the pseudogene TRBV3-2) combines with J gene TRBJ2-7, with D maybe TRBD1 (6 bases). V was shortened by 1 base and J by 6 bases, with 13 bases between the two germline ends. The CDR3 extends over 14 amino acids. Germline V gene sequence: CDR1 LGHDT, CDR2 YNNKEL (reference sequence). CDR3 nucleotides: TGTGCCAGCAGCCAAGCTGTCAGGGGTGGCGAGCAGTACTTC. Translation gives CASSQAVRGGEQYF.

J is TRBJ2-5 and V is TRBV4-1; 8 positions agree with TRBD2. The CDR3 loop spans 20 amino acids. V gave up 1 base and J gave up 2 bases; unmatched junction bases: 18. CDR1 and CDR2 (germline): MGHRA, YSYEKL. The CDR3, as DNA: TGCGCCAGCAGCCAAGGACAAGCGGGAGTTACTCCGAGGCCACAAGAGACCCAGTACTTC. Protein product: CASSQGQAGVTPRPQETQYF.